The T cell receptor (beta chain) described here comes from a study of T cells in Graves' hyperthyroidism and ophthalmopathy. Notes on the study in general: Blood also showed most of the thyroid clonotypes that were expanded above 0.001.

From RNA transcripts, TCR beta CDR3 regions were amplified. When the TCR CDR3 underwent first-round RT-PCR, the HTBI primer set was used. TCRdb reanalysed the multiplex PCR reads using MiXCR and keeps one entry per CDR3 protein. The table records around 700,000 distinct CDR3 sequences, under 45% of them present only once. To note about this clonotype: Antigen specificity is unknown.

Subjects aged 18 to 65 presented with newly diagnosed hyperthyroidism of less than 2 months' duration. Each 10 ml fresh peripheral blood draw supplied the PBMCs. The TCR sequence derives from a woman between 40 and 55 years old with Graves' hyperthyroidism. Material for sequencing was blood.

The CDR3 region is CASSPVLGREEKLFF. CDR3 DNA: TGTGCCAGCAGCCCAGTTCTGGGGAGAGAGGAAAAACTGTTTTTT. This chain joins TRBV6-5 and TRBJ1-4; D is ambiguous. From germline, CDR1 is MNHEY and CDR2 SVGAGI. With 6 bases removed from V and 8 bases from J, the gap between germline ends came to 19 bases. CDR3 length: 15 amino acids.